This T cell receptor (beta chain) was found in a study of shared clonotypes between healthy human individuals. TCRdb's table, derived via immunoSEQ multiplex PCR, lists solely in-frame clones and lacks some. The repertoire includes 1.6 million or so clones, approximately 98.5% of them detected once, and under 0.45% sits in the top ten. The V gene lost 1 base and the J gene lost 4 bases, with 7 bases spanning the gap. Germline-derived CDR1 and CDR2 are SGHVS and FQNEAQ. The CDR3 sequence is 14 residues long. This TCR was sampled from a man aged 30 to 45 in good health. The source material was naive CD4+ T cells sorted from blood. Indicated subset: CD45RA+ positively selected. This sequence joins TRBV7-8 and TRBJ2-2; weak D call: TRBD1 (6 bases). The CDR3 DNA sequence: TGTGCCAGCAGCTTAGTGGGGGCCACCGGGGAGCTGTTTTTT. Residues: CASSLVGATGELFF.